This T cell receptor (beta chain) was found in a study of CD8 T cells in ankylosing spondylitis. General study points: Researchers reportedly found disease-linked clones significantly enriched in matched ankylosing spondylitis synovial fluid. Certain motif variants had earlier been reported in reactive arthritis synovial fluid and blood. Ankylosing spondylitis blood appeared to carry a characteristic TCR beta motif of roughly eight highly homologous variants.

The V end was cut by 7 bases, the J end by 0 bases, with 8 bases between. The CDR3 length is 13 residues. CDR1 and CDR2 from the germline V gene are MNHEY and SVGEGT. Construction of TCR beta libraries was performed using quantitative 5'-RACE with molecular barcodes. TCRdb called the 5' RACE reads again in MiXCR, with one record for every CDR3 protein. The sample comprises about 310,000 distinct CDR3 sequences, under 25% of which are singletons, and 3.5% rests with the top ten. This clonotype appeared a few times. The antigen is undetermined. The J gene is TRBJ2-3, the V gene TRBV6-2 or TRBV6-3; D not resolved. This clonotype originated in a female donor with ankylosing spondylitis or in good health (not recorded which). Sequencing input: blood, either unsorted or a sorted T cell fraction (not recorded which). For the CDR3, the DNA is TGTGCCAGCAAGGAGACAAGCACAGATACGCAGTATTTT. Translating it yields CASKETSTDTQYF.